Here is one TCR beta chain with its context. Its antigen is not known. This sample's treatment: roughly 10-day PBMC culture with coronavirus spike peptide pools or control peptides (ViraFEST assay). This specimen comes from a study of vaccination and CD4 T cells after COVID-19. The overall study: Overlapping peptides covering the spike proteins of SARS-CoV-2, HCoV-NL63, HCoV-OC43 and HCoV-229E were added to stimulate cells.

Cultured CD4+ T cells had their DNA profiled by the Oncomine TCR Beta short-read assay. Extraction of genomic DNA was performed on cultured CD4+ T cells. TCRdb independently ran MiXCR on the PCR reads; one entry per CDR3 protein. Of about 10,000 distinct CDR3 sequences in the sample, around 55% were seen once. CDR3 length: 16 amino acids. Germline V gene data show CDR1 as SGHTA and CDR2 as FQGNSA. The junction had 5 bases not matched to a gene; V was cut back by 4 bases and J by 0 bases. The sequencing input was CD4+ T cells from blood, cultured in vitro. J is TRBJ2-2 and V is TRBV7-2; 7 bases line up with TRBD1. The sequence came from a human donor who had recovered from COVID-19. DNA for the CDR3: TGTGCCAGCAGCTCTTTGGGGACAGCGAACACCGGGGAGCTGTTTTTT. Residues: CASSSLGTANTGELFF.